One sample yielded the 20 T cell receptor beta chains listed below, sequenced in a study of early T cells in non-severe SARS-CoV-2 infection. TCRdb ran MiXCR on the 5' RACE reads and lists one entry per CDR3 protein. The data show tens of thousands of distinct CDR3 sequences, approximately 5.4% seen once. The sample consisted of whole blood, taken at baseline. Receptor source: an adult who was a healthcare worker with PCR-confirmed SARS-CoV-2 infection or an uninfected control (not recorded which).

This clonotype has only a few counts. It is likely a read error, because the conserved phenylalanine at the end of the CDR3 is missing. The gene calls are TRBV20-1 and TRBJ2-1; D perhaps matches TRBD1 (5 bases). Germline V lookup: CDR1 DFQATT, CDR2 SNEGSKA (reference sequence). The CDR3 covers 12 residues. Trimming stripped 6 bases from V and 4 bases from J, with 10 bases between. The CDR3 DNA is TGCAGTGCAACCCGACAGTACAATGAGCAGTTCTTG. Translation: CSATRQYNEQFL.

The table lists this clonotype with a few counts. The genes are TRBV29-1 and TRBJ2-7, with 9 bases identical to TRBD1. CDR1 is SQVTM, CDR2 ANQGSEA, per germline. Trimming at V came to 6 bases and at J to 3 bases, leaving 9 bases not matched to a gene. This CDR3 region has 14 residues. The CDR3 spells CSVEKGQGNYEQYF. DNA for the CDR3: TGCAGCGTAGAAAAGGGACAGGGCAACTACGAGCAGTACTTC.

There are a few counts of this clonotype. The rearrangement joins TRBV4-3 to TRBJ2-3; the D is unclear. The CDR3 contains 14 residues. V gave up 4 bases and J gave up 2 bases, with 10 bases separating them. CDR1 is LGHNA, CDR2 YSLEER, per germline. CDR3 sequence reads: CASSPYQDTDTQYF. The CDR3, as DNA: TGCGCCAGCAGCCCCTACCAAGACACAGATACGCAGTATTTT.

A few counts support this clonotype. This chain links TRBV5-1 with TRBJ1-1; D remains ambiguous. Trimming pared 8 bases from V and 7 bases from J, leaving 12 bases between. The CDR3 length is 11 residues. CDR1 SGHRS and CDR2 YFSETQ come from the germline V gene. The CDR3 reads CASSVGVEAFF. The DNA for the CDR3 is TGCGCCAGTTCAGTTGGGGTTGAAGCTTTCTTT.

This clonotype was observed a handful of times. The rearrangement uses TRBV18 and TRBJ2-3; TRBD2 matches 11 bases. V was pared by 3 bases and J by 2 bases, with 4 bases of the junction left unmatched. Germline CDR1 and CDR2: KGHSH and LQKENI. This CDR3 region has 16 residues. Written as DNA, the CDR3 is TGTGCCAGCTCACCGGTAGCGGGGGGGCCCACAGATACGCAGTATTTT. It yields the protein CASSPVAGGPTDTQYF.

Regarding this clonotype: A much more abundant neighbour one base away suggests this may be a read error. The chain carries TRBV7-9 and TRBJ2-7, with a tentative D call TRBD1 (7 bases). CDR1 and CDR2 from the germline V gene are SEHNR and FQNEAQ (reference sequence). This CDR3 region has 15 residues. The CDR3 DNA reads as TGTGTCAGCAGCGCAGGGGGGAGATCATCCTACGAGCAGTACTTC. This translates into CVSSAGGRSSYEQYF.

This clonotype was found a few times. This chain uses TRBV27 with TRBJ2-1; no reliable D call. CDR1 and CDR2 from the germline V gene are MNHEY and SMNVEV (reference sequence). V lost 6 bases and J lost 0, with 12 bases in between. The CDR3 is 15 amino acids. The CDR3 region is CASSLTVSSYNEQFF. The CDR3 nucleotides are TGTGCCAGCAGCTTGACTGTAAGCTCCTACAATGAGCAGTTCTTC.

This clonotype was detected ten times or more. V is TRBV12-5 and J is TRBJ2-7; the D is unclear. The germline CDR1 and CDR2 sequences are LGHNT and FRNRAP. The V gene lost 5 bases and the J gene lost 1 base, with 9 bases spanning the gap. CDR3 length: 13 amino acids. This CDR3 is CASGPAGSYEQYF. The CDR3 nucleotides are TGTGCTAGTGGTCCGGCCGGGTCCTACGAGCAGTACTTC.

At least ten counts were recorded for this clonotype. V usage is TRBV20-1 and J usage is TRBJ2-5; perhaps TRBD2 as D (5 bases). Trimming pared 4 bases from V and 1 base from J, leaving 13 bases between. Per germline, CDR1 DFQATT and CDR2 SNEGSKA (reference sequence). This CDR3 is built from 14 residues. For the CDR3, the DNA is TGCAGTGCTAACCCCCCGGGGAGCCAAGAGACCCAGTACTTC. Translation gives CSANPPGSQETQYF.

This clonotype occurred a few times. The chain links TRBV10-3 to TRBJ1-1; no firm D call. Germline CDR1 ENHRY, CDR2 SYGVKD. CDR3 length equals 15 residues. V lost 2 bases, J lost 2 bases, and 12 bases lay in between. The CDR3 region is CAISEAREINTEAFF. The CDR3 DNA is TGTGCCATCAGTGAGGCCCGGGAGATAAACACTGAAGCTTTCTTT.

This clonotype was observed a handful of times. The rearrangement uses TRBV7-9 and TRBJ1-1; D uncertain. Germline V CDR1 and CDR2: SEHNR, FQNEAQ (reference sequence). The V gene lost 3 bases and the J gene lost 2 bases, with 7 bases spanning the gap. The CDR3 covers 13 residues. This CDR3 is CASSFGINTEAFF. The CDR3, as DNA: TGTGCCAGCAGCTTCGGCATTAACACTGAAGCTTTCTTT.

There are a few counts of this clonotype. The rearrangement joins TRBV18 to TRBJ1-2; D call uncertain. The V and J ends lost 3 bases and 5 bases respectively, with 7 bases between them. Germline V gene data show CDR1 as KGHSH and CDR2 as LQKENI. This CDR3 comprises 12 residues. Here the CDR3 reads CASSPQGYGYTF. CDR3 sequence (DNA): TGTGCCAGCTCACCCCAAGGGTATGGCTACACCTTC.

A few counts support this clonotype. V is TRBV5-1 and J is TRBJ2-2; possibly TRBD1 or TRBD2 for D (5 bases each). V lost 1 base and J lost 7, with 14 bases in between. This CDR3 is built from 15 residues. CDR1 and CDR2 (germline): SGHRS, YFSETQ. The CDR3 protein is CASSLTPGSVGELFF. For the CDR3, the DNA is TGCGCCAGCAGCTTGACCCCAGGGAGCGTCGGGGAGCTGTTTTTT.

The chain carries TRBV20-1 and TRBJ2-3; D not certain. Trimming removed 6 bases at V and 2 bases at J, with 12 bases between. The CDR3 sequence is 13 residues long. The germline CDR1 and CDR2 sequences are DFQATT and SNEGSKA (reference sequence). CDR3 region: CSALVLSTDTQYF. CDR3 DNA: TGCAGTGCCCTGGTCCTCTCCACAGATACGCAGTATTTT.

The chain combines TRBV12-3 or TRBV12-4 with TRBJ2-7; 8 positions match TRBD1. The ends lost 5 bases at V and 7 bases at J; junction bases unmatched: 7. The CDR3 runs 13 residues. The CDR3 nucleotides read TGTGCCAGCAGTCAAGACAGGGGCTTTGAGCAGTACTTC. Amino acids: CASSQDRGFEQYF.

The V and J genes are TRBV6-5 and TRBJ2-7; 7 nucleotides align to TRBD1. The CDR3 is made up of 16 amino acids. The V gene's germline CDR1 is MNHEY and CDR2 SVGAGI. V was pared by 5 bases and J by 0 bases, with 10 bases of the junction left unmatched. CDR3 DNA: TGTGCCAGCAGTACTAAGACAGGGTCCCCCTCCTACGAGCAGTACTTC. Translated, it gives CASSTKTGSPSYEQYF.

The rearrangement joins TRBV5-4 to TRBJ2-1; no definite D call. Germline V gene sequence: CDR1 SGHNT, CDR2 YYREEE (reference sequence). The CDR3 runs 11 residues. Between the trimmed V and J ends, which lost 3 bases and 8 bases, there was a span of 6 bases. The CDR3 spells CASSYGDEQFF. The CDR3 DNA follows: TGTGCCAGCAGCTACGGTGATGAGCAGTTCTTC.

This chain connects TRBV29-1 to TRBJ2-7, with 7 nucleotides matching TRBD2. Germline CDR1 and CDR2: SQVTM and ANQGSEA. This CDR3 has 14 residues. V shed 4 bases and J 0 bases; nucleotides not matched to a gene: 6. The CDR3 DNA reads as TGCAGCGTTGTAGGGAGGGCGAGCTCCTACGAGCAGTACTTC. Amino acid sequence: CSVVGRASSYEQYF.

This clonotype was counted only a few times. J is TRBJ1-1 and V is TRBV12-3 or TRBV12-4; D is ambiguous. This CDR3 has 14 residues. Trimming left V 3 bases short and J 4 bases short, with 12 bases between. CDR3 in amino acids: CASSFMVSGTEAFF. CDR3 in DNA: TGTGCCAGCAGTTTTATGGTTTCGGGCACTGAAGCTTTCTTT.

This clonotype was seen a handful of times. A much bigger clone sits one base away, suggesting this may be a read error. This sequence joins TRBV11-2 and TRBJ1-2; D ambiguous. Per germline, CDR1 SGHAT and CDR2 FQNNGV. V lost 4 bases and J lost 6, with 12 bases in between. This CDR3 has 13 residues. The CDR3 nucleotides read TGTGCCAGCAGCTCAGTGAGGGTGAATGGCTACACCTTC. Protein sequence: CASSSVRVNGYTF.